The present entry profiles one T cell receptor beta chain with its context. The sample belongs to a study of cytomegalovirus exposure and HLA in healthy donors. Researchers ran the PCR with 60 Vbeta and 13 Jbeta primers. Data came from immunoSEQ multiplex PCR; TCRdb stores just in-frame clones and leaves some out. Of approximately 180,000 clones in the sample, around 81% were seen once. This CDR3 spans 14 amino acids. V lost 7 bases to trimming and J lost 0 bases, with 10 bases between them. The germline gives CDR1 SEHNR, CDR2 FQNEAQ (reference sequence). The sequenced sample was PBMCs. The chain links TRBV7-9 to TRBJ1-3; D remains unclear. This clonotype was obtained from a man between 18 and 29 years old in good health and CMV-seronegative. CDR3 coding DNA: TGTGCCAGCACCCTACAGTTCTCTGGAAACACCATATATTTT. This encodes CASTLQFSGNTIYF.